The clone carrying this T cell receptor beta chain was observed many times. The data originate from a study of response to subunit inactivated influenza vaccine. The CDR3 has 14 residues. Trimming took 1 base from V and 5 from J, leaving 10 bases between them. Germline V CDR1 and CDR2: LGHNA, YNFKEQ. Each CDR3 protein is one row after TCRdb ran MiXCR on the RT-PCR reads. The sample holds fewer than 800,000 distinct CDR3 sequences, 15% to 18% seen once. V usage is TRBV4-2 and J usage is TRBJ2-3, with a weak D call TRBD1 (5 bases). This TCR was recovered from a man in his fifties or sixties who received an inactivated influenza vaccine. Material: PBMCs from blood, obtained 11 to 12 days after vaccination. CDR3 residues: CASSQAKGIDTQYF. CDR3 nucleotides: TGTGCCAGCAGCCAAGCCAAGGGGATAGATACGCAGTATTTT.